One TCR beta chain is described in this entry. Its antigen is undetermined. The entry originates in a study of vaccination effects on CD4 cells after COVID-19. Expansion of antigen-specific CD4+ T cells with viral peptide pools was carried out by the ViraFEST assay before sequencing. When more than 9 days of culture had elapsed, CD4+ T cells were isolated. SARS-CoV-2 infected the person between March and December 2020, as confirmed by PCR. Each participant received a vaccine that was either BNT162b2 or mRNA-1273, given as two doses. Sequenced by immunoSEQ multiplex PCR; TCRdb stores in-frame clones only, minus some. The sample has about 13,000 clones; 73% are singletons. The source of this sequence is a human donor who had a prior SARS-CoV-2 infection. The source material was CD4+ T cells from PBMCs cultured with HCoV-NL63 spike peptides, sampled after COVID-19 vaccination.

DNA of the CDR3: TGTGCCAGCAGTCCTACCCGAGCCTACGAGCAGTACTTC. This encodes CASSPTRAYEQYF. The chain couples TRBV12-3 or TRBV12-4 to TRBJ2-7, with D unclear. This CDR3 contains 13 residues. Trimming took 5 bases from V and 2 from J, leaving 10 bases between them.